Sequencing of this TCR beta chain was carried out in a study of tumor-infiltrating lymphocytes in primary liver carcinoma. Study-level information: Men as well as women, aged 30 to 69 years, made up the patients. Stage T1-T3 N0M0 and a size of about 4.2 to 10 cm characterized the tumors. Study conclusions and caveats: Tumor-adjacent and tumor-blood pairs displayed less overlap than did pairs of tumor regions. Top-250-clone fractions were significantly higher in tumors than in blood (p = 0.039).

Starting material of about 480 ng total RNA yielded TCR beta cDNA via a constant-region primer. Investigators got TCR beta libraries out of three nested multiplex PCR rounds, done with slightly modified ARM-PCR. A C-beta reverse primer and TRBV1-TRBV30 forward primers served in each of the first two PCR rounds, at around 10 cycles apiece. TCRdb processed the multiplex PCR reads anew with MiXCR; each CDR3 protein has one entry. Found here are approximately 80,000 distinct CDR3 sequences, roughly 69% of them singletons; the top ten hold 26%. Germline lookup yields CDR1 MNHEY and CDR2 SVGAGI. This CDR3 comprises 15 residues. Trimming stripped 2 bases from V and 11 bases from J, with 20 bases between. As to this clonotype: Its target is unknown.

Co-extraction of both nucleic acids (RNA and DNA) used about 20-33 mg of unsorted bulk tissue. The sequenced material came from tumor-adjacent normal liver tissue. The clonotype originates from a man aged 40-49 years with primary liver carcinoma and hepatitis B virus infection. The genes are TRBV6-5 and TRBJ2-3; D is uncertain. The CDR3 coding sequence is TGTGCCAGCAGTTACGATATCAGTCTCACAGATGTGCAGTATTTT. This gives the protein CASSYDISLTDVQYF.